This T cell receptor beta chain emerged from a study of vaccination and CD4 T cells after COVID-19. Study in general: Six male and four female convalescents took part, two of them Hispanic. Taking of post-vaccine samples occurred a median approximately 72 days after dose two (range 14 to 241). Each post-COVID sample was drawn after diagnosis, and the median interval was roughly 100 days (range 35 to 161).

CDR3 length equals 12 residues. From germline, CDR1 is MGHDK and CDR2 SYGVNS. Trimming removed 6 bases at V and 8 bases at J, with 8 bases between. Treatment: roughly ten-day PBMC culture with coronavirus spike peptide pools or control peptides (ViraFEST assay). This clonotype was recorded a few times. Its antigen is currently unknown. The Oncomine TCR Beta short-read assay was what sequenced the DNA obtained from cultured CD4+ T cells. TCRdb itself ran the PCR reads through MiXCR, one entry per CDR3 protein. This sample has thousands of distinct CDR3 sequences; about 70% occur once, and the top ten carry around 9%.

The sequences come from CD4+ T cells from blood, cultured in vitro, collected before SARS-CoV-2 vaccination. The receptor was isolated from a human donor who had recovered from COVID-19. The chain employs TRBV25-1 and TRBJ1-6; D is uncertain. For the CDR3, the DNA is TGTGCCAGCAGGGATGGGTATTCACCCCTCCACTTT. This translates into CASRDGYSPLHF.